One sample yielded the 12 T cell receptor beta chains listed below, sequenced in a study of T cell responses to AZD1222 COVID-19 vaccine. Assay: immunoSEQ multiplex PCR; the TCRdb copy retains only in-frame clones and omits some. The sample consists of some 150,000 clones, 70% to 90% of them appearing once. Sequenced here: peripheral blood, sampled 28 days after the second dose of the MenACWY control vaccine. These receptors all come from an adult who received the MenACWY meningococcal vaccine as a control.

The chain is built from TRBV5-1 and TRBJ1-3; D remains ambiguous. The germline V gene encodes CDR1 SGHRS and CDR2 YFSETQ. Trimming removed 4 bases from V and 2 bases from J, with 10 bases in between. CDR3 length: 14 residues. The CDR3 reads CASSLADTGNTIYF. DNA of the CDR3: TGCGCCAGCAGCCTCGCCGACACTGGAAACACCATATATTTT. Full variable domain (missing parts from reference TRBV5-1 and TRBJ1-3): KAGVTQTPRYLIKTRGQQVTLSCSPISGHRSVSWYQQTPGQGLQFLFEYFSETQRNKGNFPGRFSGRQFSNSRSEMNVSTLELGDSALYLCASSLADTGNTIYFGEGSWLTVV.

The genes are TRBV2 and TRBJ1-1; D call uncertain. This CDR3 is built from 14 residues. Germline values: CDR1 SNHLY, CDR2 FYNNEI. The ends were cut back, 6 bases at V and 3 bases at J, with 14 bases in the middle. The CDR3 loop reads CASSFTHLDTEAFF. The CDR3 nucleotides are TGTGCCAGCAGCTTTACGCACCTGGACACTGAAGCTTTCTTT. The full variable domain, with the rest looked up from reference TRBV2 and TRBJ1-1, is EPEVTQTPSHQVTQMGQEVILRCVPISNHLYFYWYRQILGQKVEFLVSFYNNEISEKSEIFDDQFSVERPDGSNFTLKIRSTKLEDSAMYFCASSFTHLDTEAFFGQGTRLTVV.

The chain combines TRBV5-1 with TRBJ2-5; the D gene could be TRBD1 or TRBD2 (5 bases each). Trimming stripped 1 base from V and 1 base from J, with 11 bases between. The CDR3 contains 15 residues. Germline assignment: CDR1 SGHRS and CDR2 YFSETQ. The CDR3 here is CASSLTGGRQETQYF. CDR3 DNA: TGCGCCAGCAGCTTGACAGGAGGTCGCCAAGAGACCCAGTACTTC. Combining the CDR3 with reference TRBV5-1 and TRBJ2-5 gives the whole variable domain KAGVTQTPRYLIKTRGQQVTLSCSPISGHRSVSWYQQTPGQGLQFLFEYFSETQRNKGNFPGRFSGRQFSNSRSEMNVSTLELGDSALYLCASSLTGGRQETQYFGPGTRLLVL.

J is TRBJ1-1 and V is TRBV6-2 or TRBV6-3; tentative D call: TRBD1 (5 bases). Per germline, CDR1 MNHEY and CDR2 SVGEGT. V shed 0 bases and J shed 1 base, with 9 bases lying between them. CDR3 length: 15 amino acids. CDR3 sequence (DNA): TGTGCCAGCAGTTACTCCGCCACAGGGAACACTGAAGCTTTCTTT. The encoded protein is CASSYSATGNTEAFF.

The CDR3, as DNA: TGTGCCAGCAGCCAACTGAATGAAGCTTTCTTT. Protein product: CASSQLNEAFF. The rearrangement links TRBV4-2 to TRBJ1-1; no clear D gene. Germline-derived CDR1 and CDR2 are LGHNA and YNFKEQ. Trimming cost V 2 bases and J 7 bases, with 5 bases left between them. The CDR3 length is 11 residues.

This clone was detected only once. The chain joins TRBV24-1 to TRBJ2-2; D uncertain. This CDR3 spans 14 amino acids. Trimming shortened V by 4 bases and J by 5 bases, and 10 bases separated the two germline ends. Germline V gene sequence: CDR1 KGHDR, CDR2 SFDVKD. The CDR3 region has the DNA TGTGCCACCAGTGACTTGAAGGGAACCGGGGAGCTGTTTTTT. Translating gives CATSDLKGTGELFF.

V gene TRBV7-2 combines with J gene TRBJ2-7; TRBD1 agrees at 10 bases. The germline V gene encodes CDR1 SGHTA and CDR2 FQGNSA. With 5 bases clipped from V and 6 bases from J, the junction kept 13 bases outside the gene matches. This CDR3 region has 16 residues. CDR3 in amino acids: CASSPRVGQGPSEQYF. The CDR3, as DNA: TGTGCCAGCAGCCCTAGAGTGGGACAGGGGCCTAGCGAGCAGTACTTC.

J is TRBJ1-2 and V is TRBV3-1 (or the pseudogene TRBV3-2); D is ambiguous. Germline V gene lookup returns CDR1 LGHDT and CDR2 YNNKEL (reference sequence). The CDR3 spans 16 residues. Trimming took off 0 bases at V and 2 bases at J, with 13 bases between the two ends. The CDR3 DNA sequence: TGTGCCAGCAGCCAAGATGTCTGGGCAGTAAACTATGGCTACACCTTC. Encoded protein: CASSQDVWAVNYGYTF.

The V call is TRBV6-5, the J call TRBJ2-2; D call uncertain. The germline V and J ends were trimmed by 5 bases and 8 bases, with 15 bases remaining between them. This CDR3 comprises 14 residues. Germline CDR1 MNHEY, CDR2 SVGAGI. The CDR3 is CASSTKPWLGELFF. The CDR3, as DNA: TGTGCCAGCAGTACCAAGCCCTGGTTGGGGGAGCTGTTTTTT.

J is TRBJ1-2 and V is TRBV24-1; 8 nucleotides match TRBD1. This CDR3 spans 13 amino acids. V lost 3 bases, J lost 7 bases, and 3 bases stayed unmatched. Germline V CDR1 and CDR2: KGHDR, SFDVKD. The CDR3 reads CATSDLTGGGYTF. The CDR3 DNA reads TGTGCCACCAGTGATCTCACAGGGGGTGGCTACACCTTC.

The CDR3 DNA sequence: TGTGCCAGCAGCTTGACCGCTGGCGAGACCCAGTACTTC. Residues: CASSLTAGETQYF. V is TRBV5-6 and J is TRBJ2-5, with D uncertain. Germline CDR1 and CDR2: SGHDT and YYEEEE. The germline V and J ends were trimmed by 1 base and 5 bases, with 9 bases remaining between them. This CDR3 has 13 amino acids. The full variable domain, in which reference TRBV5-6 and TRBJ2-5 provide the parts outside the CDR3, is DAGVTQSPTHLIKTRGQQVTLRCSPKSGHDTVSWYQQALGQGPQFIFQYYEEEERQRGNFPDRFSGHQFPNYSSELNVNALLLGDSALYLCASSLTAGETQYFGPGTRLLVL.

This chain uses TRBV6-6 with TRBJ1-2; D is possibly TRBD1 (5 bases). The V end lost 6 bases, the J end lost 5 bases, and 13 bases lay between the germline ends. Germline V CDR1 and CDR2: MNHNY, SVGAGI (reference sequence). The CDR3 runs 13 residues. The CDR3 DNA reads TGTGCCAGCAGCCGTCGACAGCTATATGGCTACACCTTC. Translation gives CASSRRQLYGYTF.